The 19 T cell receptor beta chains reported below all come from one sample, sequenced in a study of T-cell reconstitution after alpha-beta-depleted transplantation in children. Unique molecular identifiers were used to barcode this TCRbeta library. TCRdb redid the calling of the PCR reads with MiXCR, one entry per CDR3 protein. The table includes hundreds of thousands of distinct CDR3 sequences, under 13% detected once. The sample here was PBMCs, taken before TCRalphabeta/CD19-depleted stem cell transplant. The receptors stem from a child under two years old with acute myeloid leukemia, due to receive a stem cell transplant.

J is TRBJ2-7 and V is TRBV6-2 or TRBV6-3, with D maybe TRBD2 (6 bases). The CDR3 contains 13 residues. Germline CDR1 is MNHEY and CDR2 is SVGEGT. Trimming left V 5 bases short and J 2 bases short, with 10 bases between. DNA for the CDR3: TGTGCCAGCAGTCGGACTACCCCCTACGAGCAGTACTTC. Translating gives CASSRTTPYEQYF.

This clonotype has at least ten counts. This rearrangement joins TRBV28 to TRBJ1-5, with 7 bases fitting TRBD1. The CDR3 loop spans 16 amino acids. V shed 6 bases, J shed 7 bases, and the junction held 15 bases outside the gene matches. Germline CDR1 reads MDHEN; CDR2 reads SYDVKM. This CDR3 reads CASSPQGPGGWQPQHF. CDR3 bases: TGTGCCAGCAGCCCCCAAGGGCCAGGGGGATGGCAGCCCCAGCATTTT.

The gene calls are TRBV12-3 or TRBV12-4 and TRBJ2-1; D unresolved. V was pared by 2 bases and J by 0 bases, with 17 bases between. The CDR3 has 18 amino acids. CDR3 residues: CASSLFGIDSVSYNEQFF. The CDR3 nucleotides are TGTGCCAGCAGTTTATTTGGTATAGACTCCGTCTCCTACAATGAGCAGTTCTTC.

This clonotype was observed at least ten times. The chain is built from TRBV12-3 or TRBV12-4 and TRBJ2-2, with 8 positions matching TRBD1. V shed 7 bases and J 1 base; nucleotides not matched to a gene: 2. The CDR3 is 14 residues long. The CDR3 region is CASTDRGNTGELFF. The CDR3 DNA reads TGTGCCAGCACCGACAGGGGGAACACCGGGGAGCTGTTTTTT.

This clonotype has a count of ten or more. The rearrangement uses TRBV28 and TRBJ1-2; D not resolved. The CDR3 consists of 17 residues. Per germline, CDR1 MDHEN and CDR2 SYDVKM. Trimming shortened V by 7 bases and J by 4 bases, and 25 bases separated the two germline ends. The CDR3 DNA reads as TGTGCCAGCAACCCCCCCCTTTCTTACCCCAACGGCTATGGCTACACCTTC. This codes for CASNPPLSYPNGYGYTF.

This clonotype was seen at least ten times. Written as DNA, the CDR3 is TGCGCCAGCACCTCGGGTCGAGGTACGCAGTATTTT. It translates to CASTSGRGTQYF. This rearrangement joins TRBV5-1 to TRBJ2-3; D is ambiguous. From germline, CDR1 is SGHRS and CDR2 YFSETQ. This CDR3 has 12 amino acids. With 6 bases removed from V and 8 bases from J, the gap between germline ends came to 13 bases.

This clonotype showed up many times. V gene TRBV5-5 combines with J gene TRBJ2-7, with 10 bases aligning to TRBD1. This CDR3 is built from 16 residues. The junction had 7 bases not matched to a gene; V was cut back by 1 base and J by 3 bases. The germline gives CDR1 SGHKS, CDR2 YYEKEE (reference sequence). The CDR3 is CASSLPFRDRGYEQYF. Here the CDR3 DNA reads TGTGCCAGCAGCTTGCCCTTTCGGGACAGGGGCTACGAGCAGTACTTC.

This clonotype was counted at least ten times. This chain uses TRBV20-1 with TRBJ2-7, with a possible D match to TRBD1 (7 bases). The V end lost 6 bases, the J end lost 1 base, and 16 bases lay between the germline ends. The CDR3 length is 14 residues. Germline CDR1 reads DFQATT; CDR2 reads SNEGSKA (reference sequence). CDR3 coding DNA: TGCAGTGCGAGCTCGACAGGGAGGTCCTACGAGCAGTACTTC. Translated, it gives CSASSTGRSYEQYF.

This clonotype appeared many times. J is TRBJ1-1 and V is TRBV12-3 or TRBV12-4, with D hard to call. The CDR3 is 13 residues long. Trimming removed 3 bases at V and 6 bases at J, with 11 bases between. CDR3 region: CASSFIGVAEAFF. The CDR3 bases are TGTGCCAGCAGTTTTATTGGGGTCGCTGAAGCTTTCTTT.

Ten or more counts support this clonotype. This chain joins TRBV12-3 or TRBV12-4 and TRBJ1-1, with D perhaps TRBD1 (6 bases). The CDR3 contains 14 residues. V gave up 4 bases and J gave up 5 bases, with 14 bases separating them. CDR3 amino acids: CASSSSGTRTEAFF. The CDR3 coding sequence is TGTGCCAGCAGTTCTTCCGGGACAAGAACTGAAGCTTTCTTT.

This clonotype was seen ten or more times. The chain couples TRBV5-1 to TRBJ2-1; no definite D call. CDR1 SGHRS and CDR2 YFSETQ come from the germline V gene. Trimming left V 3 bases short and J 8 bases short, with 15 bases between. This CDR3 contains 14 residues. CDR3 in DNA: TGCGCCAGCAGCTCTTCGAACCTTGGGCATGAGCAGTTCTTC. Its translation: CASSSSNLGHEQFF.

The V and J genes are TRBV5-6 and TRBJ2-3, with D tentatively TRBD2 (6 bases). Germline-derived CDR1 and CDR2 are SGHDT and YYEEEE. The length of the CDR3 is 14 residues. The V end lost 3 bases, the J end lost 0 bases, and 8 bases lay between the germline ends. The CDR3: CASSSGLSTDTQYF. Written as DNA, the CDR3 is TGTGCCAGCAGCTCGGGACTTAGCACAGATACGCAGTATTTT.

This clonotype came up many times. The chain carries TRBV7-8 and TRBJ2-7; TRBD2 matches 13 bases. This CDR3 spans 14 amino acids. Trimming removed 5 bases from V and 5 bases from J; junction bases left unmatched: 3. CDR1 and CDR2 (germline): SGHVS, FQNEAQ. Here the CDR3 reads CASSEGLAGNEQYF. For the CDR3, the DNA is TGTGCCAGCAGCGAGGGACTAGCGGGAAACGAGCAGTACTTC.

As for this clonotype: A read error may be the cause here, since a much bigger clone is one base away. The chain has TRBV7-2 and TRBJ1-2, with 7 bases fitting TRBD1. Per germline, CDR1 SGHTA and CDR2 FQGNSA. The CDR3 totals 16 residues. The CDR3 here is CATSLVGPTGWHGYTF. In DNA, the CDR3 is TGTGCCACCAGCTTAGTAGGCCCGACAGGGTGGCATGGCTACACCTTC. The variable domain in full, completed from reference TRBV7-2 and TRBJ1-2, reads GAGVSQSPSNKVTEKGKDVELRCDPISGHTALYWYRQSLGQGLEFLIYFQGNSAPDKSGLPSDRFSAERTGGSVSTLTIQRTQQEDSAVYLCATSLVGPTGWHGYTFGSGTRLTVV.

This clonotype came up many times. V is TRBV25-1 and J is TRBJ2-7; 11 nucleotides align to TRBD2. The germline gives CDR1 MGHDK, CDR2 SYGVNS. V lost 9 bases and J lost 4; bases outside the gene matches: 5. CDR3 size: 13 residues. DNA for the CDR3: TGTGCCAGTGCACTAGCGGGAGCGTACGAGCAGTACTTC. Translated: CASALAGAYEQYF.

This clonotype was observed at least ten times. Written as DNA, the CDR3 is TGTGCCAGCAGCTTGTGGCGGGAGGGGATAGATACGCAGTATTTT. Translating it yields CASSLWREGIDTQYF. This rearrangement joins TRBV11-2 to TRBJ2-3; 9 bases fit TRBD2. Germline V gene lookup returns CDR1 SGHAT and CDR2 FQNNGV. This CDR3 region has 15 residues. V lost 3 bases and J lost 5; bases outside the gene matches: 6.

This clonotype was counted ten times or more. V and J are TRBV5-1 and TRBJ1-6; D gene unclear. Germline V gene data show CDR1 as SGHRS and CDR2 as YFSETQ. This CDR3 has 15 residues. The ends were cut back, 0 bases at V and 9 bases at J, with 13 bases in the middle. CDR3 DNA: TGCGCCAGCAGCTTGGATGTCGCACGGGGTTCACCCCTCCACTTT. It yields the protein CASSLDVARGSPLHF.

This clonotype was seen repeatedly, ten times or more. The CDR3 DNA reads TGCAGTGCTAGAGACAGGATCCCAGGTCATGATCGTAGCAATCAGCCCCAGCATTTT. It yields the protein CSARDRIPGHDRSNQPQHF. This sequence joins TRBV20-1 and TRBJ1-5; D remains unclear. With 0 bases removed from V and 0 bases from J, the gap between germline ends came to 21 bases. The CDR3 totals 19 residues. Germline V gene data show CDR1 as DFQATT and CDR2 as SNEGSKA (reference sequence).

With regard to this clonotype: Since a much larger clone is just one base distant, this may be a read error. V and J are TRBV5-1 and TRBJ2-3; D is undetermined. Trimming left V 4 bases short and J 7 bases short, with 16 bases between. The CDR3 is 14 residues long. In germline, CDR1 is SGHRS, CDR2 YFSETQ. The CDR3 DNA follows: TGCGCCAGCAGCCCCCCCGAAGTAGTCCATACGCAGTATTTT. Its translation: CASSPPEVVHTQYF.